This is a list of T cell receptor beta chains from one sample in a study of blood T cell repertoires in COVID-19. Data came from immunoSEQ multiplex PCR; TCRdb stores just in-frame clones and leaves some out. The sample lists fewer than 70,000 clones, around 78% seen once, with roughly 5.3% in the top ten. The sample comprised peripheral blood. The receptors were sampled from a human donor in a cohort sampled during active COVID-19. Both conserved end residues are part of each CDR3. Fields, in order: clone size, D gene, J gene, V gene, CDR3 protein, CDR3 DNA. The D gene is left open where the match is weak. Not all rows give a size; the values are once, few, many and, for expanded clones, a class.

>once|TRBD1|TRBJ2-7|TRBV7-9
CASRRGQGGYEQYF
TGTGCCAGCCGCAGAGGACAGGGCGGCTACGAGCAGTACTTC
>NA|NA|TRBJ2-7|TRBV4-2
CASSQDLRAGAYEQYF
TGTGCCAGCAGCCAAGATCTTCGGGCAGGGGCCTACGAGCAGTACTTC
>NA|NA|TRBJ2-2|TRBV7-8
CASTTAANTGELFF
TGTGCCAGCACTACAGCTGCGAACACCGGGGAGCTGTTTTTT
>NA|NA|TRBJ1-1|TRBV6-2/TRBV6-3
CASSFNRNTEAFF
TGTGCCAGCAGTTTTAACAGAAACACTGAAGCTTTCTTT
>NA|TRBD1|TRBJ1-1|TRBV11-3
CASSTWTGTEAFF
TGTGCCAGCAGCACCTGGACAGGGACTGAAGCTTTCTTT
>NA|NA|TRBJ2-7|TRBV6-2/TRBV6-3
CASSYSGRTVYEQYF
TGTGCCAGCAGTTACTCGGGGAGAACCGTCTACGAGCAGTACTTC
>NA|TRBD2|TRBJ2-7|TRBV10-2
CASSDLLAGAGGSREQYF
TGCGCCAGCAGTGATCTTCTAGCGGGAGCCGGGGGGAGTCGCGAGCAGTACTTC
>NA|NA|TRBJ2-7|TRBV7-9
CASSEGHRDYEQYF
TGTGCCAGCAGCGAGGGACATCGTGATTACGAGCAGTACTTC
>NA|TRBD1|TRBJ2-1|TRBV4-3
CASSQGWTGGNEQFF
TGCGCCAGCAGCCAGGGGTGGACAGGGGGCAATGAGCAGTTCTTC
>NA|NA|TRBJ2-1|TRBV28
CASSSPLGPTHNEQFF
TGTGCCAGCAGTTCGCCCTTGGGGCCGACCCACAATGAGCAGTTCTTC
>NA|NA|TRBJ2-1|TRBV7-9
CASSTFRGYAEQFF
TGTGCCAGCAGCACGTTTCGAGGGTACGCTGAGCAGTTCTTC
>NA|NA|TRBJ2-7|TRBV5-4
CASSLLASYEQYF
TGTGCCAGCAGCCTACTAGCCTCCTACGAGCAGTACTTC
>NA|TRBD1|TRBJ2-7|TRBV4-2
CASSQVWQGAGEQYF
TGTGCCAGCAGCCAAGTGTGGCAGGGGGCAGGAGAGCAGTACTTC
>NA|TRBD2|TRBJ2-7|TRBV3-1/TRBV3-2
CASSQGLAGDEQYF
TGTGCCAGCAGCCAAGGGCTAGCGGGGGACGAGCAGTACTTC
>NA|TRBD2|TRBJ2-7|TRBV2
CASSERTSGVDEQYF
TGTGCCAGCAGTGAGAGGACTAGCGGGGTAGACGAGCAGTACTTC
>NA|TRBD2|TRBJ2-5|TRBV6-2/TRBV6-3
CASSYSTSGGETQYF
TGTGCCAGCAGTTACTCGACTAGCGGGGGAGAGACCCAGTACTTC
>NA|NA|TRBJ1-5|TRBV6-5
CASTDDRHSNQPQHF
TGTGCCAGCACCGACGACAGGCATAGCAATCAGCCCCAGCATTTT
>NA|TRBD1|TRBJ1-2|TRBV30
CAWSTGQGVNGYTF
TGTGCCTGGAGTACGGGACAGGGGGTCAATGGCTACACCTTC
>NA|NA|TRBJ1-5|TRBV19
CASSIGPEMPQHF
TGTGCCAGTAGTATCGGCCCGGAGATGCCCCAGCATTTT
>NA|TRBD2|TRBJ2-7|TRBV6-2/TRBV6-3
CASSPPTSGNFYEQYF
TGTGCCAGCAGTCCACCGACTAGCGGGAACTTCTACGAGCAGTACTTC
>NA|NA|TRBJ2-1|TRBV30
CAWSMGSSYNEQFF
TGTGCCTGGAGTATGGGGAGCTCCTACAATGAGCAGTTCTTC
>NA|NA|TRBJ2-7|TRBV9
CASSVGTSYEQYF
TGTGCCAGCAGCGTTGGGACTTCCTACGAGCAGTACTTC
>NA|NA|TRBJ1-2|TRBV7-2
CASSLAGGGPVYTF
TGTGCCAGCAGCCTAGCCGGCGGGGGGCCAGTCTACACCTTC
>NA|NA|TRBJ2-7|TRBV5-1
CASSLGRGGYEQYF
TGCGCCAGCAGCTTGGGCAGAGGGGGATACGAGCAGTACTTC